The 16 T cell receptor beta chains in this list originate from one sample, sequenced in a study of blood T cells in healthy people across ages (dated by TCRdb to between 2014 and 2017). Preparation of the library involved 5' RACE. Sequencing instrument: Illumina HiSeq 2500. A second roughly 7 to 12 cycle PCR used a sample-barcoded 5' primer and a J-beta primer mix. The raw public data were reprocessed by TCRdb itself: fastp quality trimming at Q25, MiXCR clonotype calling, in-frame beta chains only. Identical CDR3 proteins give one entry, which carries the most common genes and DNA. In this sample the table shows roughly 1.7 million distinct CDR3 sequences, about 32% of which occur a single time. The top ten clones comprise about 11% of the sample. Material: blood. All receptors derive from a woman in her twenties or thirties in good health.

The V gene is TRBV10-1, the J gene TRBJ2-6; the D is unclear. The germline V and J ends were trimmed by 2 bases and 11 bases, with 7 bases remaining between them. Germline lookup yields CDR1 WNHNN and CDR2 SYGVQD (reference sequence). The length of the CDR3 is 12 residues. The chain's CDR3 is CASSEGTDVLTF. The CDR3 DNA follows: TGCGCCAGCAGTGAGGGCACCGACGTCCTGACTTTC.

V gene TRBV27 combines with J gene TRBJ1-1; D ambiguous. The V gene lost 0 bases and the J gene lost 2 bases, with 13 bases spanning the gap. The CDR3 length is 16 residues. Looked up from germline, CDR1 is MNHEY and CDR2 is SMNVEV (reference sequence). DNA for the CDR3: TGTGCCAGCAGTTTATCGAAAACAGCAGTTAACACTGAAGCTTTCTTT. Translation: CASSLSKTAVNTEAFF.

The rearrangement uses TRBV2 and TRBJ2-1, with 10 bases aligning to TRBD2. The CDR3 totals 15 residues. V lost 7 bases, J lost 5 bases, and 8 bases stayed unmatched. Per the germline V gene, CDR1 is SNHLY and CDR2 is FYNNEI. This CDR3 reads CASNVFSGGNNEQFF. The DNA for the CDR3 is TGTGCCAGCAATGTTTTTAGCGGGGGGAACAATGAGCAGTTCTTC. The full variable domain, its missing parts supplied by reference TRBV2 and TRBJ2-1, is EPEVTQTPSHQVTQMGQEVILRCVPISNHLYFYWYRQILGQKVEFLVSFYNNEISEKSEIFDDQFSVERPDGSNFTLKIRSTKLEDSAMYFCASNVFSGGNNEQFFGPGTRLTVL.

This clonotype was counted only a few times. The V gene is TRBV24-1, the J gene TRBJ1-2; D possibly corresponds to TRBD1 (5 bases). The germline gives CDR1 KGHDR, CDR2 SFDVKD. The CDR3 has 15 residues. With 2 bases removed from V and 1 base from J, the gap between germline ends came to 10 bases. The CDR3, as DNA: TGTGCCACCAGTGATTCCCGGGACCTTAACTATGGCTACACCTTC. It translates to CATSDSRDLNYGYTF.

The chain uses TRBV12-3 or TRBV12-4 and TRBJ2-5, with TRBD2 matching 9 bases. The CDR3 consists of 19 residues. The V and J ends lost 4 bases and 4 bases, in that order; junction bases with no gene match: 19. This CDR3 reads CASSWKGLAGLSRGETQYF. Here the CDR3 DNA reads TGTGCCAGCAGTTGGAAAGGGCTAGCGGGATTAAGCCGTGGAGAGACCCAGTACTTC.

This clonotype has only a few counts. The CDR3 loop reads CASSRLAGKDTDTQYF. The CDR3 DNA sequence: TGTGCCAGCAGTCGACTAGCGGGGAAAGACACAGATACGCAGTATTTT. The genes are TRBV6-5 and TRBJ2-3; 11 positions match TRBD2. V lost 5 bases, J lost 2 bases, and 6 bases stayed unmatched. Germline-derived CDR1 and CDR2 are MNHEY and SVGAGI. CDR3 size: 16 residues.

This clonotype was picked up a small number of times. The gene calls are TRBV25-1 and TRBJ2-7, with D unclear. The CDR3 has 15 amino acids. V was clipped by 3 bases and J by 5 bases, with 17 bases between them. Germline lookup yields CDR1 MGHDK and CDR2 SYGVNS. The CDR3 nucleotides are TGTGCCAGCAGTGACGTGGATCCCCTTGGCGACGAGCAGTACTTC. Its protein is CASSDVDPLGDEQYF.

The V and J genes are TRBV2 and TRBJ2-1; D call uncertain. Germline assignment: CDR1 SNHLY and CDR2 FYNNEI. Trimming stripped 6 bases from V and 0 bases from J, with 12 bases between. There are 15 residues in the CDR3. The CDR3 region is CASRTAPSSYNEQFF. CDR3 bases: TGTGCCAGCAGGACTGCCCCTAGCTCCTACAATGAGCAGTTCTTC.

V usage is TRBV5-1 and J usage is TRBJ1-4, with D perhaps matching TRBD1 (6 bases). The CDR3 covers 15 residues. Germline CDR1 reads SGHRS; CDR2 reads YFSETQ. The germline V and J ends were trimmed by 5 bases and 5 bases, with 16 bases remaining between them. The CDR3 DNA sequence: TGCGCCAGCAGTTCCAGACAGGCCCGCAATGAAAAACTGTTTTTT. Residues: CASSSRQARNEKLFF.

As for this clonotype: Because it lacks the conserved phenylalanine or tryptophan at the end, this CDR3 is likely a read error. This chain connects TRBV12-3 or TRBV12-4 to TRBJ1-5, with 7 positions matching TRBD1. The J segment lost 6 bases and the V segment lost 3 bases, leaving 8 bases of the junction unmatched. The CDR3 runs to 15 residues. DNA of the CDR3: TGTGCCAGCAGTTTCGGGACAGCGAGGGCTCAGCCCCAGCATTGT. This encodes CASSFGTARAQPQHC.

In this sample, this clonotype turned up a few times. The J gene is TRBJ1-1, the V gene TRBV2, with D possibly being TRBD1 (6 bases). This CDR3 is 15 amino acids long. Trimming removed 9 bases at V and 1 base at J, with 18 bases between. Germline CDR1 reads SNHLY; CDR2 reads FYNNEI. This CDR3 is CASRIGGLANTEAFF. CDR3 DNA sequence: TGTGCCAGTAGGATCGGGGGGCTAGCGAACACTGAAGCTTTCTTT.

The sample holds one count of this clonotype. One end of the junction fails to match germline, which may point to a read error. V gene TRBV27 combines with J gene TRBJ2-1, with D unresolved. This CDR3 region has 13 residues. The germline gives CDR1 MNHEY, CDR2 SMNVEV (reference sequence). The CDR3 nucleotides read TGTGCCAACAGTTTGTGGCAGGCCAATGAGCAGTTCTTC. Protein sequence: CANSLWQANEQFF.

The V and J genes are TRBV6-1 and TRBJ2-5; D call uncertain. V was shortened by 3 bases and J by 1 base, with 12 bases between the two germline ends. The CDR3 totals 15 residues. Germline CDR1 MNHNS, CDR2 SASEGT. This chain's CDR3 is CASSDVVRTQETQYF. The CDR3, as DNA: TGTGCCAGCAGTGACGTGGTGCGGACCCAAGAGACCCAGTACTTC.

As concerns this clonotype: At one end the junction does not follow the germline gene, possibly because of a read error. This sequence joins TRBV10-3 and TRBJ1-2; the D is unclear. The CDR3 totals 14 residues. Germline lookup yields CDR1 ENHRY and CDR2 SYGVKD. The CDR3 region has the DNA TGTGCCGTCAGTGAGTCGAGTCTTAACTATGGCTACACCTTC. Amino acid sequence: CAVSESSLNYGYTF.

Regarding this clonotype: Compared with germline, one end of the junction differs, possibly owing to a read error. The V and J genes are TRBV29-1 and TRBJ2-2, with D perhaps TRBD1 or TRBD2 (5 bases each). Germline V CDR1 and CDR2: SQVTM, ANQGSEA. The CDR3 length is 12 residues. CDR3 in DNA: TGCAGCGCCCGCCAATACTTGGGGGAGTTGTTTTTT. Amino acid sequence: CSARQYLGELFF.

This clonotype was seen repeatedly, ten times or more. This sequence joins TRBV20-1 and TRBJ2-7; no reliable D call. The CDR3 loop spans 11 amino acids. Germline V gene data show CDR1 as DFQATT and CDR2 as SNEGSKA (reference sequence). V was cut by 4 bases and J by 7 bases, with 11 bases left in between. CDR3 bases: TGCAGTGCTACCCCCTTAGGGGAGCAGTACTTC. Protein: CSATPLGEQYF.